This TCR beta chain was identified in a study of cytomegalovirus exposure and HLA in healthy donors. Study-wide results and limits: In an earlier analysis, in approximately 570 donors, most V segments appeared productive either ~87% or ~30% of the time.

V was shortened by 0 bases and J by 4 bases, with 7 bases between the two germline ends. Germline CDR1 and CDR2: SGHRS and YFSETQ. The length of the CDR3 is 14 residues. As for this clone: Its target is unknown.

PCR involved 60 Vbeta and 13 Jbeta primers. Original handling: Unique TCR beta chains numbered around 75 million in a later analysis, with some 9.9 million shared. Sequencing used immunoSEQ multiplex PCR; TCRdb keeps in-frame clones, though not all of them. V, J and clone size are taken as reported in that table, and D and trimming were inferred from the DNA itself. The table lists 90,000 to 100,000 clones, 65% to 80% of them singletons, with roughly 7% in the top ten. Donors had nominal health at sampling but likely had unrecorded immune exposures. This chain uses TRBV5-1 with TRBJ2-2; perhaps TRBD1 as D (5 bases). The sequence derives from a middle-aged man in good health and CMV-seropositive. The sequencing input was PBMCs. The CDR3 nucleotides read TGCGCCAGCAGCTTGGGAACAGGCACCGGGGAGCTGTTTTTT. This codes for CASSLGTGTGELFF.